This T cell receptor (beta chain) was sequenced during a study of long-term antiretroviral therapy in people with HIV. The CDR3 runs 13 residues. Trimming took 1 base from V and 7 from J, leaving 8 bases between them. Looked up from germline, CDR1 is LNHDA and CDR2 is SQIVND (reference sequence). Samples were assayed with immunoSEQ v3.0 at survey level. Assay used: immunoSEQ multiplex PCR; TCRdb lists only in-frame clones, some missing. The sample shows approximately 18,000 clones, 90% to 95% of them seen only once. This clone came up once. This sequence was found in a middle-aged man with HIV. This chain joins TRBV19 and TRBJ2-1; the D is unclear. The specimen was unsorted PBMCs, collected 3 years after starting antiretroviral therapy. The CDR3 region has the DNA TGTGCCAGTAGTATAGTGACCGCGAATGAGCAGTTCTTC. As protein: CASSIVTANEQFF.